The next 15 T cell receptor beta chains were all read from a single sample in a study of CXCR3-negative and CXCR3-positive naive CD8 T cells (dated by TCRdb to between 2017 and 2020). This sample was sequenced with a NextSeq 550. The Human TCR Profiling Kit (MiLaboratory) was used to make UMI-labeled 5' RACE TRB cDNA libraries. Once TCRdb had reprocessed the reads, it stored one entry per CDR3 protein sequence and supplied no DNA. The sample table holds 100,000 to 150,000 distinct CDR3 sequences. 0.29% of the sample belongs to the ten largest clones. The material sequenced was naive CXCR3- CD8+ T cells from blood. According to the study, the label for this sample's cell subset or site signals: CD45RO-CCR7+CD27+CD95- naive CD8+ T cells lacking CXCR3 (TNR3-). These TCRs come from a human donor in good health. Some clones in this sample may be carry-over from other donors' samples.

The rearrangement joins TRBV29-1 to TRBJ2-1; TCRdb returns TRBD1, unconfirmable since there is no DNA. Germline-derived CDR1 and CDR2 are SQVTM and ANQGSEA. This CDR3 has 17 residues. The CDR3 protein is CSVEDYPGGSSYNEQFF.

The V gene is TRBV27, the J gene TRBJ1-6; TCRdb's assignment of TRBD1 cannot be checked, as there is no DNA. CDR3 length equals 16 residues. Germline values: CDR1 MNHEY, CDR2 SMNVEV (reference sequence). This CDR3 is CASSSGQGSYNSPLHF.

The chain recombines TRBV6-5 with TRBJ1-3. CDR3 size: 11 residues. Germline V CDR1 and CDR2: MNHEY, SVGAGI. CDR3 sequence: CASEAGNTIYF.

V is TRBV6-2 or TRBV6-3 and J is TRBJ2-7. The germline V gene has CDR1 MNHEY and CDR2 SVGEGT. The CDR3 consists of 15 residues. The CDR3 sequence is CASSYTPASVGEQYF.

The CDR3 reads CASNGADTQYF. This chain joins TRBV7-2 and TRBJ2-3; with no DNA, the TCRdb D assignment of TRBD1 cannot be verified. Germline loops: CDR1 SGHTA, CDR2 FQGNSA. CDR3 length: 11 residues. The variable domain in full, with the rest retrieved from reference TRBV7-2 and TRBJ2-3, is GAGVSQSPSNKVTEKGKDVELRCDPISGHTALYWYRQSLGQGLEFLIYFQGNSAPDKSGLPSDRFSAERTGGSVSTLTIQRTQQEDSAVYLCASNGADTQYFGPGTRLTVL.

V is TRBV29-1 and J is TRBJ2-1; TCRdb proposes TRBD2, but this gene call is untestable without DNA. In germline, CDR1 is SQVTM, CDR2 ANQGSEA. This CDR3 has 11 residues. The CDR3 region is CSFGGENEQFF.

V is TRBV4-3 and J is TRBJ2-7. The CDR3 is 16 amino acids. Germline CDR1 reads LGHNA; CDR2 reads YSLEER. This CDR3 reads CASSQDDSTASYEQYF.

The V and J genes are TRBV6-6 and TRBJ1-2; TCRdb reports TRBD1, a call that lacks DNA to check it against. Germline CDR1 reads MNHNY; CDR2 reads SVGAGI (reference sequence). The CDR3 is 12 amino acids. The CDR3: CASSSQGYGYTF.

The V and J genes are TRBV7-6 and TRBJ2-1; TCRdb selects TRBD2, and the lack of DNA leaves this call unchecked. The CDR3 spans 18 residues. CDR1 SGHVS and CDR2 FNYEAQ come from the germline V gene. The CDR3 spells CASSFRVIAGGPRNEQFF.

This chain links TRBV7-2 with TRBJ2-4. Germline loops: CDR1 SGHTA, CDR2 FQGNSA. The CDR3 covers 15 residues. CDR3 in amino acids: CASSYGLGTKNIQYF. The full variable domain, with the rest looked up from reference TRBV7-2 and TRBJ2-4, is GAGVSQSPSNKVTEKGKDVELRCDPISGHTALYWYRQSLGQGLEFLIYFQGNSAPDKSGLPSDRFSAERTGGSVSTLTIQRTQQEDSAVYLCASSYGLGTKNIQYFGAGTRLSVL.

The V gene is TRBV11-1, the J gene TRBJ1-1; absent DNA, TCRdb's TRBD1 call cannot be checked. The germline gives CDR1 SGHAT, CDR2 FQDESV (reference sequence). The CDR3 is 13 residues long. CDR3 residues: CASSLIQGSEAFF.

The chain combines TRBV29-1 with TRBJ2-2; with no DNA, the TCRdb D assignment of TRBD1 cannot be verified. CDR1 SQVTM and CDR2 ANQGSEA come from the germline V gene. The CDR3 length is 14 residues. The CDR3 loop reads CSVEGGGAAGELFF.

V gene TRBV7-9 combines with J gene TRBJ2-1; TCRdb picks TRBD1, but there is no DNA to check that call. This CDR3 has 16 amino acids. Per the germline V gene, CDR1 is SEHNR and CDR2 is FQNEAQ (reference sequence). The CDR3 spells CASSLARGHQWNEQFF.

This rearrangement joins TRBV4-3 to TRBJ1-2; without DNA, the TCRdb call of TRBD1 cannot be checked. The CDR3 is made up of 16 amino acids. CDR1 is LGHNA and CDR2 is YSLEER in the germline V gene. The CDR3 spells CASSQDHGGVNYGYTF.

The chain links TRBV19 to TRBJ2-3. Germline CDR1 is LNHDA and CDR2 is SQIVND (reference sequence). The CDR3 sequence is 13 residues long. The CDR3 is CASSLDVTDTQYF.